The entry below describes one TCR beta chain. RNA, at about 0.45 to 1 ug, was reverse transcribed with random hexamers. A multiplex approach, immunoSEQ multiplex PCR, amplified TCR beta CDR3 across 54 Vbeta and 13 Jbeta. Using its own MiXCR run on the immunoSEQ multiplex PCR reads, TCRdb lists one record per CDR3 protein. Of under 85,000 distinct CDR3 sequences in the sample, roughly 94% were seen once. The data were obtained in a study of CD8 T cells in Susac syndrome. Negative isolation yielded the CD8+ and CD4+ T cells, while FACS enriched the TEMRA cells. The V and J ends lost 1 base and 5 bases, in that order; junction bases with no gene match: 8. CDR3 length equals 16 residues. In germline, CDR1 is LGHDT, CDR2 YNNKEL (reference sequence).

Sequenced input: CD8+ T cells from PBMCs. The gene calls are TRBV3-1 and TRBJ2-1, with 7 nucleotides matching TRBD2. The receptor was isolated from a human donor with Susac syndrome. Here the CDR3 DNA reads TGTGCCAGCAGCCAAGCGGGGGAGGGCCTCAACAATGAGCAGTTCTTC. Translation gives CASSQAGEGLNNEQFF.